A selection of T cell receptor beta chains follows, all from one sample in a study of cytomegalovirus exposure and HLA in healthy donors. The table came from immunoSEQ multiplex PCR; TCRdb's copy has only in-frame clones and leaves some out. The data contain 120,000 to 150,000 clones, around four fifths of them singletons. The sample comprised PBMCs. These receptors all come from a male donor in good health and CMV-seronegative. CDR3s include the opening cysteine and the closing phenylalanine or tryptophan. A D gene is named only where the DNA matches it firmly. Expanded clones get a size class; other rows say once, few or many, or leave the size out.

V: TRBV27; D: TRBD1; J: TRBJ2-7; size: -; CDR3: CASSFGFGTGGTYEQYF; DNA: TGTGCCAGCAGTTTTGGGTTCGGGACAGGGGGGACCTACGAGCAGTACTTC
V: TRBV11-2; D: -; J: TRBJ2-7; size: -; CDR3: CASSPSNEQYF; DNA: TGTGCCAGCAGTCCTAGTAACGAGCAGTACTTC
V: TRBV27; D: -; J: TRBJ2-5; size: -; CDR3: CASGPQETQYF; DNA: TGTGCCAGCGGCCCCCAGGAGACCCAGTACTTC
V: TRBV4-1; D: TRBD1; J: TRBJ1-2; size: few; CDR3: CASSQKDRGRDYGYTF; DNA: TGCGCCAGCAGCCAAAAAGACAGGGGGCGTGACTATGGCTACACCTTC
V: TRBV28; D: TRBD1; J: TRBJ1-5; size: -; CDR3: CASSPGTGVQPQHF; DNA: TGTGCCAGCAGTCCGGGGACAGGGGTTCAGCCCCAGCATTTT
V: TRBV10-3; D: TRBD1; J: TRBJ2-7; size: once; CDR3: CASEGQGGNEQYF; DNA: TGTGCTAGCGAGGGACAAGGGGGCAACGAGCAGTACTTC
V: TRBV6-6; D: TRBD1; J: TRBJ2-2; size: -; CDR3: CASSYSIGDSLFF; DNA: TGTGCCAGCAGTTACTCGATAGGGGACAGCCTGTTTTTT
V: TRBV7-9; D: -; J: TRBJ2-7; size: -; CDR3: CSSSPHYEQYF; DNA: TGTTCCAGCAGCCCCCACTACGAGCAGTACTTC
V: TRBV13; D: TRBD1; J: TRBJ2-7; size: -; CDR3: CASRPGGSSYEQYF; DNA: TGTGCCAGCAGGCCAGGGGGTTCCTCCTACGAGCAGTACTTC
V: TRBV4-3; D: TRBD2; J: TRBJ2-3; size: -; CDR3: CASSQYSGSTDTQYF; DNA: TGCGCCAGCAGCCAGTATAGCGGGAGTACAGATACGCAGTATTTT
V: TRBV7-2; D: TRBD2; J: TRBJ2-1; size: once; CDR3: CASSPPRASGYNEQFF; DNA: TGTGCCAGCAGCCCCCCCCGGGCTAGCGGATACAATGAGCAGTTCTTC
V: TRBV7-8; D: TRBD1; J: TRBJ1-1; size: -; CDR3: CASSPQGQQMNTEAFF; DNA: TGTGCCAGCAGCCCTCAGGGACAGCAGATGAACACTGAAGCTTTCTTT
V: TRBV27; D: -; J: TRBJ2-3; size: -; CDR3: CASSPLLAPTDTQYF; DNA: TGTGCCAGCAGTCCCTTATTGGCCCCCACAGATACGCAGTATTTT
V: TRBV6-5; D: -; J: TRBJ1-6; size: -; CDR3: CASSTADNSPLHF; DNA: TGTGCCAGCAGTACGGCGGATAATTCACCCCTCCACTTT
V: TRBV6-1; D: -; J: TRBJ2-7; size: -; CDR3: CASSGDTGYEQYF; DNA: TGTGCCAGCAGTGGAGACACTGGCTACGAGCAGTACTTC
V: TRBV6-5; D: TRBD2; J: TRBJ2-7; size: few; CDR3: CASSYGGGGAKEQYF; DNA: TGTGCCAGCAGTTACGGCGGCGGGGGGGCGAAAGAGCAGTACTTC
V: TRBV7-2; D: -; J: TRBJ2-7; size: -; CDR3: CASSLAGQLYEQYF; DNA: TGTGCCAGCAGCTTAGCGGGACAACTTTACGAGCAGTACTTC
V: TRBV19; D: -; J: TRBJ2-5; size: -; CDR3: CASSMGRTVQETQYF; DNA: TGTGCCAGTAGTATGGGGAGAACAGTCCAAGAGACCCAGTACTTC
V: TRBV27; D: -; J: TRBJ1-1; size: once; CDR3: CASSFRGKDTEAFF; DNA: TGTGCCAGCAGTTTTAGGGGGAAGGACACTGAAGCTTTCTTT
V: TRBV7-6; D: -; J: TRBJ2-3; size: -; CDR3: CASKKTGLDTDTQYF; DNA: TGTGCCAGCAAGAAGACCGGACTCGACACAGATACGCAGTATTTT
V: TRBV11-2; D: TRBD2; J: TRBJ2-3; size: few; CDR3: CASSSLRAGEGTDTQYF; DNA: TGTGCCAGCAGCTCCCTCCGTGCGGGGGAGGGCACAGATACGCAGTATTTT
V: TRBV29-1; D: -; J: TRBJ1-4; size: few; CDR3: CSVHSRGSEKLFF; DNA: TGCAGCGTTCATTCCAGGGGATCCGAAAAACTGTTTTTT
V: TRBV27; D: TRBD1; J: TRBJ2-7; size: -; CDR3: CASSLSRGTVRYEQYF; DNA: TGTGCCAGCAGTTTATCTAGGGGGACAGTAAGGTACGAGCAGTACTTC
V: TRBV6-1; D: -; J: TRBJ1-5; size: -; CDR3: CASSAAPAGGHQPQHF; DNA: TGTGCCAGCAGTGCCGCCCCCGCCGGGGGACATCAGCCCCAGCATTTT
V: TRBV30; D: -; J: TRBJ2-7; size: -; CDR3: CASTRRITGEVQYF; DNA: TGTGCCTCCACCCGACGTATCACAGGGGAGGTGCAGTACTTC
V: TRBV14; D: -; J: TRBJ1-1; size: -; CDR3: CASSQYNHREAFF; DNA: TGTGCCAGCAGCCAATACAACCACAGGGAAGCTTTCTTT
V: TRBV29-1; D: TRBD2; J: TRBJ2-1; size: -; CDR3: CSVVKRGSSYNEQFF; DNA: TGCAGCGTTGTTAAGCGGGGGAGCTCCTACAATGAGCAGTTCTTC
V: TRBV7-3; D: -; J: TRBJ1-1; size: -; CDR3: CASSLSGVTEAFF; DNA: TGTGCCAGCAGCTTATCAGGGGTTACTGAAGCTTTCTTT
V: TRBV7-9; D: -; J: TRBJ1-3; size: -; CDR3: CASSLAFGNTIYF; DNA: TGTGCCAGCAGCTTAGCCTTTGGAAACACCATATATTTT
V: TRBV5-6; D: -; J: TRBJ2-7; size: -; CDR3: CASSSGLLSYEQYF; DNA: TGTGCCAGCAGCTCAGGACTGCTCTCCTACGAGCAGTACTTC